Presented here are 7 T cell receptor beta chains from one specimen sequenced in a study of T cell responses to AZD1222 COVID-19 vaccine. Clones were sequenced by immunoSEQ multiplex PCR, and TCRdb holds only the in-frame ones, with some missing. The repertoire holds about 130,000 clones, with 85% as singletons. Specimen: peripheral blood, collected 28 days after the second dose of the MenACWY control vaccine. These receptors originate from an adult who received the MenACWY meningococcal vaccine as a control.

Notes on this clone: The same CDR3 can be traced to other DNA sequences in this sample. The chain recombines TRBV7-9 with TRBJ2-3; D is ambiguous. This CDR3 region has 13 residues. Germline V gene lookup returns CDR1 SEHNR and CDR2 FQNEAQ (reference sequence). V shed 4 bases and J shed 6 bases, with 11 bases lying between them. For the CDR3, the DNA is TGTGCCAGCAGCTCCAACTCCGGGGATACGCAGTATTTT. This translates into CASSSNSGDTQYF.

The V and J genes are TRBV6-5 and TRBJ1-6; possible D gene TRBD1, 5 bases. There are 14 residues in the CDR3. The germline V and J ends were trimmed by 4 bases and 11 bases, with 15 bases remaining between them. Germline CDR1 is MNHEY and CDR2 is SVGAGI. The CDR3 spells CASSSDPPGAPLHF. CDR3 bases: TGTGCCAGCAGTTCCGACCCTCCGGGGGCACCCCTCCACTTT.

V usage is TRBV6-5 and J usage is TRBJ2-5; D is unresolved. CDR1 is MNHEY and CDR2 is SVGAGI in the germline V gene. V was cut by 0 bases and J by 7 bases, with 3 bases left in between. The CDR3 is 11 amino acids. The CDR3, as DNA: TGTGCCAGCAGTTACTCCCGGACCCAGTACTTC. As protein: CASSYSRTQYF.

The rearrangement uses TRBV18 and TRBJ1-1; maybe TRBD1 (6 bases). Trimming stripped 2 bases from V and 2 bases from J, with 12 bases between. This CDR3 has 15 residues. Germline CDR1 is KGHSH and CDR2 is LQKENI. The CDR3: CASSPSTGHNTEAFF. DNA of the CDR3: TGTGCCAGCTCACCATCAACAGGGCACAACACTGAAGCTTTCTTT.

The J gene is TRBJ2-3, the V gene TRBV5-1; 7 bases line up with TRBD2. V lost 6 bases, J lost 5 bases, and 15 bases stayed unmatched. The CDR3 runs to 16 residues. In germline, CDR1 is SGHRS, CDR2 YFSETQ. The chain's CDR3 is CASTRQTAGYGDTQYF. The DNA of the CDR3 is TGCGCCAGCACCCGGCAAACAGCGGGGTACGGAGATACGCAGTATTTT.

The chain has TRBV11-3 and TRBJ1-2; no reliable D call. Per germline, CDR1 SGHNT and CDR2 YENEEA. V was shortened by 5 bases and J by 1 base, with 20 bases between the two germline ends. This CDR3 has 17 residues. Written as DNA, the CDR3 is TGTGCCAGCAGCCCTAGCGGTTTGGGAGAATTTAACTATGGCTACACCTTC. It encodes CASSPSGLGEFNYGYTF.

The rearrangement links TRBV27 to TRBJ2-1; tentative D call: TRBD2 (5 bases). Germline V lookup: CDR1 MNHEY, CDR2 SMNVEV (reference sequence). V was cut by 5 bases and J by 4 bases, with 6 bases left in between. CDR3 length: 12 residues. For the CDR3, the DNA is TGTGCCAGCAGTCCGGGGTACAATGAGCAGTTCTTC. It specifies CASSPGYNEQFF.